This note documents a single T cell receptor (beta chain) sequence. The antigen is unknown. The CDR3 has 15 residues. Trimming shortened V by 4 bases and J by 0 bases, and 12 bases separated the two germline ends. Germline V gives CDR1 MNHNY, CDR2 SVGAGI (reference sequence). Treatment meaning: around 19 received Ad26.COV2.S at low or high dose, single or two shots; about 5 received placebo; per-sample allocation not given. It was on day 63 after the first vaccine or placebo injection that samples were taken. An Ad26 vector carrying the Wuhan-strain SARS-CoV-2 spike served as the vaccine. This record comes from a study of Ad26.COV2.S vaccination and SARS-CoV-2 variants. Study-level information: Ad26.COV2.S given intramuscularly, once or twice 56 days apart.

Study conclusions and caveats: Substantial breadth was reported for post-vaccination spike-specific CD8+ and CD4+ T cells. Breadth measured for non-spike TCRs was similar across vaccine and placebo recipients.

Sequencing used immunoSEQ multiplex PCR; TCRdb keeps in-frame clones, though not all of them. The table lists about 400,000 clones, about 83% of them singletons. The TCR was taken from a person aged 18-60 years who received the Ad26.COV2.S COVID-19 vaccine or a placebo. The source was peripheral blood, collected in a trial of Ad26.COV2.S vaccine versus placebo. The chain recombines TRBV6-6 with TRBJ1-1; D not certain. CDR3 coding DNA: TGTGCCAGCAGTTTGGTTGGGAGAATGAACACTGAAGCTTTCTTT. Protein product: CASSLVGRMNTEAFF.